A single sample gave rise to the 32 T cell receptor beta chains below, sequenced in a study. TCRdb reprocessed the 5' RACE reads with MiXCR, giving one entry per CDR3 protein. The repertoire holds 12,000 or so distinct CDR3 sequences, approximately 50% seen once, with 12% in the top ten. The sorted Tregs were CD4+CD25+CD127-/low cells. Sequencing was done on a sample of tumor-infiltrating Tregs sorted from the breast tumor. These receptor sequences come from a female donor with breast cancer.

The chain couples TRBV29-1 to TRBJ2-5, with TRBD1 as a possible D gene (8 bases). Trimming stripped 5 bases from V and 4 bases from J, with 17 bases between. The V gene's germline CDR1 is SQVTM and CDR2 ANQGSEA. There are 14 residues in the CDR3. Here the CDR3 DNA reads TGCAGCGTTTTTGGACAGGGAGGGGGAGAGACCCAGTACTTC. Translated: CSVFGQGGGETQYF.

The chain has TRBV4-2 and TRBJ1-1; D is unresolved. Germline V lookup: CDR1 LGHNA, CDR2 YNFKEQ. With 2 bases removed from V and 8 bases from J, the gap between germline ends came to 12 bases. The CDR3 contains 13 residues. The CDR3 DNA reads TGTGCCAGCAGCCAAATAGCCCGGTTAGAAGCTTTCTTT. Encoded protein: CASSQIARLEAFF.

This clonotype came up a few times. The V call is TRBV5-1, the J call TRBJ2-7; the D gene could be TRBD1 or TRBD2 (5 bases each). The germline V and J ends were trimmed by 3 bases and 2 bases, with 15 bases remaining between them. CDR1 is SGHRS and CDR2 is YFSETQ in the germline V gene. The CDR3 extends over 15 amino acids. The CDR3 bases are TGCGCCAGCAGCTACCGTGGGGACGGAGCCTACGAGCAGTACTTC. Protein: CASSYRGDGAYEQYF.

The chain has TRBV12-3 or TRBV12-4 and TRBJ2-6, with D hard to call. V gave up 6 bases and J gave up 11 bases, with 11 bases separating them. CDR3 length: 12 residues. The CDR3: CASRRREDVLTF. The CDR3 coding sequence is TGTGCCAGCAGGCGGAGAGAGGACGTCCTGACTTTC.

This chain links TRBV7-3 with TRBJ1-1, with D maybe TRBD1 (6 bases). CDR1 and CDR2 from the germline V gene are SGHTA and FQGTGA. The germline V and J ends were trimmed by 5 bases and 3 bases, with 16 bases remaining between them. CDR3 size: 15 residues. CDR3 protein: CASSPHRVTDTEAFF. The CDR3 DNA reads as TGTGCCAGCAGCCCACACAGGGTAACGGACACTGAAGCTTTCTTT. Drawing the rest from reference TRBV7-3 and TRBJ1-1, the complete variable domain is GAGVSQTPSNKVTEKGKYVELRCDPISGHTALYWYRQSLGQGPEFLIYFQGTGAADDSGLPNDRFFAVRPEGSVSTLKIQRTERGDSAVYLCASSPHRVTDTEAFFGQGTRLTVV.

This chain uses TRBV20-1 with TRBJ1-5; 7 nucleotides line up with TRBD1. The CDR3 runs 15 residues. With 1 base clipped from V and 5 bases from J, the junction kept 8 bases outside the gene matches. Looked up from germline, CDR1 is DFQATT and CDR2 is SNEGSKA (reference sequence). In DNA, the CDR3 is TGCAGTGCTAGAGGGATTAGACAGGGTCATCAGCCCCAGCATTTT. Amino acids: CSARGIRQGHQPQHF.

CDR3 bases: TGCGCCAGCAGAAACCAGCACAGGGGGCGAGACTATGGCTACACCTTC. Protein product: CASRNQHRGRDYGYTF. The J gene is TRBJ1-2, the V gene TRBV5-1, with 9 nucleotides matching TRBD1. The CDR3 sequence is 16 residues long. From germline, CDR1 is SGHRS and CDR2 YFSETQ. After removal of 5 bases from V and 3 bases from J, the junction contained 11 bases not matched to a gene.

The V gene is TRBV28, the J gene TRBJ1-1; D call uncertain. Between the trimmed V and J ends, which lost 5 bases and 6 bases, there was a span of 16 bases. The CDR3 length is 14 residues. The germline gives CDR1 MDHEN, CDR2 SYDVKM. The DNA of the CDR3 is TGTGCCAGCAGTCCGCCCCATCCGGGTCCTGAAGCTTTCTTT. Translation gives CASSPPHPGPEAFF. The whole variable domain, filled in from reference TRBV28 and TRBJ1-1, reads DVKVTQSSRYLVKRTGEKVFLECVQDMDHENMFWYRQDPGLGLRLIYFSYDVKMKEKGDIPEGYSVSREKKERFSLILESASTNQTSMYLCASSPPHPGPEAFFGQGTRLTVV.

This clonotype was found once. V is TRBV30 and J is TRBJ2-3; the D call may be TRBD1 or TRBD2 (6 bases each). Germline V CDR1 and CDR2: GTSNPN, SVGIG (reference sequence). The germline V and J ends were trimmed by 5 bases and 4 bases, with 16 bases remaining between them. The CDR3 contains 14 residues. The CDR3 bases are TGTGCCTGGGGGGGGACCCGGGGGCCAGATACGCAGTATTTT. Translated, it gives CAWGGTRGPDTQYF.

This clonotype appeared a few times. The chain couples TRBV28 to TRBJ2-1; either TRBD1 or TRBD2 may supply D (5 bases each). This CDR3 region has 15 residues. Germline loops: CDR1 MDHEN, CDR2 SYDVKM. Trimming took 6 bases from V and 9 from J, leaving 21 bases between them. CDR3 sequence (DNA): TGTGCCAGCAGGCCTGGGGGTAGCGAAGCTTTTGAGCAGTTCTTC. This gives the protein CASRPGGSEAFEQFF.

The V call is TRBV20-1, the J call TRBJ2-4; D is undetermined. V was shortened by 4 bases and J by 1 base, with 20 bases between the two germline ends. Per the germline V gene, CDR1 is DFQATT and CDR2 is SNEGSKA (reference sequence). The CDR3 consists of 17 residues. In DNA, the CDR3 is TGCAGTGCTATCATTTTAAAGCAACTGGGGGCCAAAAACATTCAGTACTTC. Amino acid sequence: CSAIILKQLGAKNIQYF.

This clonotype has only one observation. Germline is not matched at one junction end, which may reflect a read error. The chain combines TRBV20-1 with TRBJ2-3, with a tentative D call TRBD2 (6 bases). This CDR3 comprises 15 residues. Looked up from germline, CDR1 is DFQATT and CDR2 is SNEGSKA (reference sequence). The CDR3 here is CSASLVSGRTDTRYF. CDR3 DNA sequence: TGCAGTGCCAGTCTCGTTAGCGGACGCACAGATACGCGGTATTTT.

As regards this clonotype: At one end the junction does not follow the germline gene, possibly because of a read error. The V call is TRBV7-3, the J call TRBJ2-1, with D perhaps matching TRBD2 (5 bases). CDR1 and CDR2 (germline): SGHTA, FQGTGA. This CDR3 has 14 amino acids. The CDR3 reads CASSYSGNSNGQFF. The CDR3 DNA follows: TGTGCCAGCAGCTACTCCGGGAATTCGAATGGGCAGTTCTTC.

V and J are TRBV12-3 or TRBV12-4 and TRBJ2-3, with 14 bases matching TRBD2. After removal of 6 bases from V and 4 bases from J, the junction contained 9 bases not matched to a gene. The length of the CDR3 is 17 residues. DNA of the CDR3: TGTGCCAGCAGCCTACCGGGACTAGCGGGAGTGGCAGATACGCAGTATTTT. Residues: CASSLPGLAGVADTQYF.

This clonotype was observed a single time. The chain joins TRBV4-3 to TRBJ1-1; D remains ambiguous. Germline CDR1 reads LGHNA; CDR2 reads YSLEER. The CDR3 consists of 16 residues. The ends were cut back, 1 base at V and 5 bases at J, with 17 bases in the middle. The CDR3 sequence: CASSQVWTQATTEAFF. In DNA form, the CDR3 reads TGCGCCAGCAGCCAAGTCTGGACCCAGGCCACAACTGAAGCTTTCTTT.

This sequence joins TRBV20-1 and TRBJ1-6; D is ambiguous. Per the germline V gene, CDR1 is DFQATT and CDR2 is SNEGSKA (reference sequence). V was trimmed by 0 bases and J by 0 bases, leaving 18 bases between them. CDR3 size: 19 residues. CDR3: CSARDMSTSASSYNSPLHF. DNA of the CDR3: TGCAGTGCTAGAGATATGTCGACCTCGGCAAGCTCCTATAATTCACCCCTCCACTTT.

This chain connects TRBV10-3 to TRBJ2-4, with 8 bases lining up with TRBD2. The length of the CDR3 is 15 residues. Germline V gene sequence: CDR1 ENHRY, CDR2 SYGVKD. The V and J ends lost 3 bases and 3 bases, in that order; junction bases with no gene match: 4. The CDR3 nucleotides are TGTGCCATCAGTGACGGGGGACTAGACAAAAACATTCAGTACTTC. Amino acid sequence: CAISDGGLDKNIQYF.

In DNA, the CDR3 is TGCGCCAGCAGCCAAGCCGGGGCAGGGCGTGGAGAAAAACTGTTTTTT. Amino acid sequence: CASSQAGAGRGEKLFF. V is TRBV4-1 and J is TRBJ1-4, with D perhaps TRBD1 (5 bases). The V and J ends lost 1 base and 8 bases respectively, with 17 bases between them. Germline V gene lookup returns CDR1 MGHRA and CDR2 YSYEKL. The length of the CDR3 is 16 residues.

As to this clonotype: The junction differs from germline at one of its ends, possibly a read error. The genes are TRBV28 and TRBJ2-5, with a weak D call TRBD2 (6 bases). Germline CDR1 is MDHEN and CDR2 is SYDVKM. This CDR3 spans 12 amino acids. The CDR3 sequence is CASTSRLKTQYF. The CDR3 DNA reads as TGCGCTTCAACTAGCAGGTTAAAGACCCAGTACTTC. The full variable domain, with the rest looked up from reference TRBV28 and TRBJ2-5, is DVKVTQSSRYLVKRTGEKVFLECVQDMDHENMFWYRQDPGLGLRLIYFSYDVKMKEKGDIPEGYSVSREKKERFSLILESASTNQTSMYLCASTSRLKTQYFGPGTRLLVL.

The table lists this clonotype with a few counts. The chain joins TRBV4-2 to TRBJ2-2, with 8 bases fitting TRBD2. After removal of 2 bases from V and 1 base from J, the junction contained 3 bases not matched to a gene. The CDR3 extends over 16 amino acids. The germline V gene encodes CDR1 LGHNA and CDR2 YNFKEQ. The CDR3 spells CASSQRLAQNTGELFF. CDR3 coding DNA: TGTGCCAGCAGCCAACGACTAGCGCAGAACACCGGGGAGCTGTTTTTT.

The V gene is TRBV30, the J gene TRBJ2-4, with a tentative D call TRBD1 (6 bases). V lost 4 bases, J lost 2 bases, and 9 bases lay in between. The CDR3 length is 13 residues. CDR1 is GTSNPN and CDR2 is SVGIG in the germline V gene (reference sequence). DNA of the CDR3: TGTGCCTGGACAGGGGATACCAAAAACATTCAGTACTTC. Its translation: CAWTGDTKNIQYF.

The J gene is TRBJ2-5, the V gene TRBV5-1; 10 nucleotides match TRBD2. Germline CDR1 is SGHRS and CDR2 is YFSETQ. The CDR3 consists of 15 residues. V shed 8 bases and J 2 bases; nucleotides not matched to a gene: 9. The CDR3 DNA sequence: TGCGCCAGTAGACGCGGGACTAGCGAACAAGAGACCCAGTACTTC. Translating gives CASRRGTSEQETQYF.

The rearrangement uses TRBV9 and TRBJ1-1; D gene uncertain. CDR1 and CDR2 (germline): SGDLS, YYNGEE. The CDR3 runs to 14 residues. V was cut by 0 bases and J by 1 base, with 7 bases left in between. CDR3 sequence (DNA): TGTGCCAGCAGCGTAGGGCCGGAGAACACTGAAGCTTTCTTT. It is translated as CASSVGPENTEAFF.

The V call is TRBV20-1, the J call TRBJ1-2; D may be TRBD1 (6 bases). The CDR3 length is 16 residues. V was shortened by 6 bases and J by 0 bases, with 20 bases between the two germline ends. Germline CDR1 is DFQATT and CDR2 is SNEGSKA (reference sequence). CDR3 DNA: TGCAGTGCCACCAACCGCTGGGGACAAGCTAACTATGGCTACACCTTC. It yields the protein CSATNRWGQANYGYTF.

This chain links TRBV28 with TRBJ2-3; TRBD1 is a possible D gene (6 bases). Per germline, CDR1 MDHEN and CDR2 SYDVKM. The V and J ends lost 4 bases and 2 bases respectively, with 13 bases between them. CDR3 length: 15 residues. CDR3 coding DNA: TGTGCCAGCAGTTGGGGGCGGCGATTCACAGATACGCAGTATTTT. It yields the protein CASSWGRRFTDTQYF.

V and J are TRBV20-1 and TRBJ1-2, with D unclear. Germline CDR1 reads DFQATT; CDR2 reads SNEGSKA (reference sequence). V lost 3 bases and J 4 bases, leaving 6 bases between the germline ends. CDR3 size: 11 residues. The CDR3 here is CSASLSYGYTF. DNA for the CDR3: TGCAGTGCTAGTTTGAGCTATGGCTACACCTTC.

This clonotype was picked up a small number of times. V usage is TRBV7-6 and J usage is TRBJ2-1, with TRBD2 matching over 11 bases. The CDR3 is 14 amino acids. CDR1 and CDR2 from the germline V gene are SGHVS and FNYEAQ. CDR3 nucleotides: TGTGCGGTTACTAGCGGGAGTTCCTACAATGAGCAGTTCTTC. Residues: CAVTSGSSYNEQFF.

The V call is TRBV28, the J call TRBJ1-4; TRBD1 matches 9 bases. The CDR3 has 15 residues. The germline V gene has CDR1 MDHEN and CDR2 SYDVKM. The junction had 6 bases not matched to a gene; V was cut back by 6 bases and J by 4 bases. The CDR3 DNA reads as TGTGCCAGCAGCCTCCAGACAGGGGGTAATGAAAAACTGTTTTTT. As protein: CASSLQTGGNEKLFF.

This clonotype has just a few counts. The J gene is TRBJ1-2, the V gene TRBV24-1, with 9 positions matching TRBD1. The trim removed 7 bases at V and 8 bases at J, leaving 4 bases unmatched. This CDR3 spans 12 amino acids. Germline-derived CDR1 and CDR2 are KGHDR and SFDVKD. The CDR3: CATRGQGEGYTF. The CDR3 nucleotides are TGTGCCACCAGGGGACAGGGAGAGGGCTACACCTTC.

This rearrangement joins TRBV2 to TRBJ2-4; a weak D match, TRBD1 (5 bases). With 1 base removed from V and 0 bases from J, the gap between germline ends came to 10 bases. Germline CDR1 SNHLY, CDR2 FYNNEI. The CDR3 consists of 16 residues. The CDR3 reads CASSEGKGVAKNIQYF. The CDR3 DNA reads as TGTGCCAGCAGTGAAGGCAAAGGGGTAGCCAAAAACATTCAGTACTTC.

The rearrangement links TRBV7-2 to TRBJ2-6; TRBD2 might be the D (6 bases). Germline V gene lookup returns CDR1 SGHTA and CDR2 FQGNSA. The germline V and J ends were trimmed by 8 bases and 1 base, with 6 bases remaining between them. This CDR3 region has 13 residues. CDR3 sequence (DNA): TGTGCCAGCGGGACTTCTGGGGCCAACGTCCTGACTTTC. It translates to CASGTSGANVLTF.

The chain has TRBV10-3 and TRBJ2-2; TRBD2 matches at 11 bases. The length of the CDR3 is 18 residues. V lost 0 bases and J lost 5; bases outside the gene matches: 8. Germline loops: CDR1 ENHRY, CDR2 SYGVKD. The CDR3 protein is CAISESGTSGRGTGELFF. The CDR3 nucleotides read TGTGCCATCAGTGAGTCCGGCACTAGCGGGAGAGGGACCGGGGAGCTGTTTTTT.